This note documents a single T cell receptor (beta chain) sequence. Its antigen is currently unknown. The repertoire was sequenced with immunoSEQ multiplex PCR; TCRdb's copy has only in-frame clones and lacks some. The sample has about 350,000 clones; 92% are singletons. This specimen belongs to a study of Ad26.COV2.S vaccination and SARS-CoV-2 variants. V was clipped by 6 bases and J by 1 base; unmatched bases: 6. The length of the CDR3 is 14 residues. Germline V CDR1 and CDR2: MNHEY, SVGEGT. The study, taken as a whole, reports: Substantial breadth in spike-specific CD8+ and CD4+ T cell responses was reportedly seen after vaccination. Recipients of either vaccine or placebo displayed similar breadth of non-spike TCRs. Participants in the vaccine arm had higher spike-specific TCR breadth; placebo recipients had lower. Total T cell responses may have been underestimated by the TCR breadth and depth analyses.

The starting material was peripheral blood, obtained after recovery from COVID-19. The receptor was isolated from a human donor who had recovered from COVID-19. This chain connects TRBV6-2 or TRBV6-3 to TRBJ2-7; TRBD1 matches at 7 bases. CDR3 sequence: CASSEDRPSYEQYF. The DNA for the CDR3 is TGTGCCAGCAGCGAGGACAGGCCTTCCTACGAGCAGTACTTC.